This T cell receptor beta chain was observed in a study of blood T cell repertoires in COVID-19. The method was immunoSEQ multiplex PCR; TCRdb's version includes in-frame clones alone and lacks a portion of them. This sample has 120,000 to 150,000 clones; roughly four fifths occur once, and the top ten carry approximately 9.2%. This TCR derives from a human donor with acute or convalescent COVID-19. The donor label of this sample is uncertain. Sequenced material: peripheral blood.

As DNA, the CDR3 is TGTGCCAGCAGTCAGACAGGGGGTCAGCCCCAGCATTTT. This encodes CASSQTGGQPQHF. This chain uses TRBV12-3 or TRBV12-4 with TRBJ1-5; TRBD1 agrees at 9 bases. Trimming removed 5 bases from V and 6 bases from J; junction bases left unmatched: 2. The CDR3 runs to 13 residues.